This T cell receptor (beta chain) was sequenced in a study of T cells in Graves' hyperthyroidism and ophthalmopathy. Study-level points and caveats: Most clonotypes expanded in thyroid above 0.001 were likewise present in blood.

RNA transcripts were the template for amplifying TCR beta CDR3 regions. The primer set for the first-round RT-PCR of the TCR CDR3 was HTBI. TCRdb redid the calling of the multiplex PCR reads with MiXCR, one entry per CDR3 protein. The sample has about 98,000 distinct CDR3 sequences, approximately 42% seen once. This clonotype was picked up many times. Its target is not known. An absence of ophthalmopathy progression within 18 months meant stable Graves' hyperthyroidism. The germline V gene has CDR1 SGHTA and CDR2 FQGTGA. The CDR3 runs 15 residues. The trim removed 5 bases at V and 4 bases at J, leaving 4 bases unmatched.

The clonotype comes from a woman in her 30s with Graves' hyperthyroidism. The material sequenced was peripheral blood or thyroid tissue (not recorded which). J is TRBJ2-2 and V is TRBV7-3, with 10 nucleotides matching TRBD1. The CDR3: CASSIRQGATGELFF. Written as DNA, the CDR3 is TGTGCCAGCAGCATCCGACAGGGGGCCACCGGGGAGCTGTTTTTT.